Listed below are T cell receptor beta chains from one sample, sequenced in a study of human T cells and chemical hapten exposure. TCRdb processed the RACE reads anew with MiXCR; each CDR3 protein has one entry. There are 300,000 to 400,000 distinct CDR3 sequences in the sample; under 9% occur only once, and 8.4% lies in the top ten. The material was whole blood, obtained in connection with sensitization to the hapten diphenylcyclopropenone (DPC). These receptors all stem from a woman younger than 35 with alopecia areata. Some clones in this sample may be carry-over from other donors' samples. Both conserved end residues are part of each CDR3. The order of the fields is V gene, clone size, J gene, D gene, CDR3 DNA, CDR3 protein. The D gene is left open where the match is weak. Rows may omit the clone size; those that give it use once, few, many or a size class.

TRBV20-1	.	TRBJ2-7	.	TGCAGTGCTAGAGATCCCGCACAGGCCTACGAGCAGTACTTC	CSARDPAQAYEQYF
TRBV4-2	.	TRBJ2-7	.	TGTGCCAGCAGCCAAGACCTTAAGGACTACGAGCAGTACTTC	CASSQDLKDYEQYF
TRBV7-2	many	TRBJ2-7	.	TGTGCCAGCAGCTTATTCGGCCGGGGCGAGCAGTACTTC	CASSLFGRGEQYF
TRBV27	few	TRBJ1-4	TRBD1	TGTGCCAGCAAGGCCGGGACAGGGAGGGAAAAACTGTTTTTT	CASKAGTGREKLFF
TRBV28	.	TRBJ2-5	.	TGTGCCAGCAGTTTAGGGACTCCCCAAGAGACCCAGTACTTC	CASSLGTPQETQYF
TRBV24-1	few	TRBJ2-1	.	TGTGCCACCAGTGATTTGACGCGTACAGGTTTGGATGAGCAGTTCTTC	CATSDLTRTGLDEQFF
TRBV25-1	.	TRBJ1-4	.	TGTGCCAGCAGTGAATATGAACCGGGACTGAGTAATGAAAAACTGTTTTTT	CASSEYEPGLSNEKLFF
TRBV7-2	.	TRBJ2-1	.	TGTGCCAGCAGCCGAAGACTAGTCGATGAGCAGTTCTTC	CASSRRLVDEQFF
TRBV25-1	many	TRBJ2-1	TRBD2	TGTGCCAGCAGTGAATCTGCGGGGGTTAGGGCTGGTGAGCAGTTCTTC	CASSESAGVRAGEQFF
TRBV7-6	many	TRBJ1-6	.	TGTGCCAGCAGCTTCTGGGGGACATCTCACTCACCCCTCCACTTT	CASSFWGTSHSPLHF
TRBV7-7	few	TRBJ1-1	TRBD1	TGTGCTAGCAGCTTACAACAGGGGAGCGAAGCTTTCTTT	CASSLQQGSEAFF
TRBV3-1	few	TRBJ2-7	.	TGTGCCAGCAGCCAAGGAGAGTTCTCCTACGAGCAGTACTTC	CASSQGEFSYEQYF
TRBV2	few	TRBJ1-6	.	TGTGCCAGCAGGGGACTCACTTGGGACTCACCCCTCCACTTT	CASRGLTWDSPLHF
TRBV6-5	few	TRBJ2-2	TRBD2	TGTGCCAGCAGCCGTGGGGGGGTATCCGGGGAGCTGTTTTTT	CASSRGGVSGELFF
TRBV7-2	many	TRBJ2-3	.	TGTGCCAGCAGCTTAAATGGGGGGCCCACAGATACGCAGTATTTT	CASSLNGGPTDTQYF
TRBV5-1	many	TRBJ1-5	.	TGCGCCAGCAGCTTGGGTACGGGGGCAGGCAATCAGCCCCAGCATTTT	CASSLGTGAGNQPQHF
TRBV6-5	few	TRBJ1-2	.	TGTGCCAGCAGTTACGAGGGACGGACCATCTATGGCTACACCTTC	CASSYEGRTIYGYTF
TRBV7-9	.	TRBJ2-3	TRBD1	TGTGCCAGCCAGACAGGGGAAATAGATACGCAGTATTTT	CASQTGEIDTQYF
TRBV2	few	TRBJ1-4	.	TGTGCCAGCGGGGACGGCGGGGAAAAACTGTTTTTT	CASGDGGEKLFF
TRBV7-8	.	TRBJ2-7	.	TGTGCCAGCAGCTTAGGGCCTGCCCCCCTTGGGGTGGAGCAGTACTTC	CASSLGPAPLGVEQYF
TRBV10-3	.	TRBJ2-2	TRBD2	TGTGCCATCAGTTTGGTACTAGCGGAAACCGGGGAGCTGTTTTTT	CAISLVLAETGELFF
TRBV5-1	few	TRBJ2-2	TRBD1	TGCGCCAGCAGTAGACAGGGCGGCGGTGACACCGGGGAGCTGTTTTTT	CASSRQGGGDTGELFF
TRBV5-5	few	TRBJ1-1	TRBD1	TGTGCCAGCAGCTTGAGTGGGACAGGGGGCACTGAAGCTTTCTTT	CASSLSGTGGTEAFF
TRBV24-1	few	TRBJ1-5	.	TGTGCCACCAGTGATTTCCGCGGCAGAAGCCAACTCTATAGCAATCAGCCCCAGCATTTT	CATSDFRGRSQLYSNQPQHF
TRBV6-5	many	TRBJ2-1	TRBD2	TGTGCCAGCAGTTACTCTCGTAGCGGGTACAATGAGCAGTTCTTC	CASSYSRSGYNEQFF
TRBV2	.	TRBJ1-1	TRBD1	TGTGCCAGCAACTCCAGGGGGTACGCTGAAGCTTTCTTT	CASNSRGYAEAFF
TRBV20-1	.	TRBJ1-2	TRBD1	TGCAGTGCTGGACGGGCAGGGGGATATGGCTACACCTTC	CSAGRAGGYGYTF
TRBV6-5	few	TRBJ2-3	.	TGTGCCAGCAGGAGTCGAGGAGATACGCAGTATTTT	CASRSRGDTQYF
TRBV4-2	.	TRBJ1-6	.	TGTGCCAGCAGCCAAGATGCAGTCAATTCACCCCTCCACTTT	CASSQDAVNSPLHF